This T cell receptor beta chain was obtained from a study of graft-versus-host responses after intestinal transplantation (dated by TCRdb to about 2021). Regarding the research as a whole: The transplants that recipients got were multivisceral, liver-intestinal, or isolated intestinal. Every recipient was given anti-thymocyte globulin induction, followed by approximately 3 years of maintenance tacrolimus and steroids. Donor T cell macrochimerism was defined as a peak of at least 4% donor T cells among recipient peripheral blood mononuclear cells. The cohort enrolled about 23 intestinal transplant recipients, one of whom was a retransplant, and 3 patients without pretransplant specimens were excluded. To identify alloreactive clones, pre-transplant mixed lymphocyte reaction products were sequenced and then compared with unstimulated pre-transplant donor and recipient T cells. Graft-versus-host and host-versus-graft alloreactive T cell clones were tracked in the graft, circulation and bone marrow after intestinal transplantation using bulk TCR-beta CDR3 sequencing. Rather than being sequenced by the commercial service, samples from a few later patients were sequenced in-house on an Illumina MiSeq and processed with MiXCR.

The germline V gene supplies CDR1 MDHEN and CDR2 SYDVKM. The CDR3 numbers 16 residues from cysteine through phenylalanine. Only CDR3 DNA remains: 48 bases, in frame from the first base. V trim: 3 bases; J trim: 2 bases; unmatched bases: 8. Paper-wide results and their limitations: High GvH to HvG T cell clonal ratios were observed in the allografts of patients with donor T cell macrochimerism. GvH clones were detected in recipient bone marrow, and some appeared earlier in ileal mucosa or blood, consistent with an intestinal mucosal origin. Early after transplant, peak levels of circulating GvH clones were associated with declines in HvG clones. Conclusions were limited by the relatively low number and heterogeneity of intestinal transplant patients.

The intended sense of this specimen's time point label: cells obtained before transplantation from donor or recipient. CD3+CD4+ and CD3+CD8+ populations were FACS-sorted from unstimulated pre-transplant donor and recipient cells taken from spleen or lymph nodes. Libraries were prepared through the immunoSEQ multiplex PCR assay. For most patients, genomic DNA was isolated using the Qiagen DNeasy Blood and Tissue Kit and was shipped frozen to Adaptive Biotechnologies for TCR sequencing. For most patients, genomic DNA was subjected to high-throughput TCR-beta CDR3 sequencing by Adaptive Biotechnologies. The authors' analysis ran thus. TCR sequencing data were retrieved from Adaptive's ImmunoSEQ software for 15 to 20 patients, whereas a few other patients were processed with MiXCR and VDJtools. To correct CD4 versus CD8 sorting errors, sequences present in both subsets at a frequency ratio below 5:1 were removed. CDR3 nucleotide sequences shared between donor and recipient were removed because their origin could not be assigned. To count as alloreactive, a clone needed at least 2-fold expansion over unstimulated cells and a minimum CFSE-low frequency of 0.002% (template counts) or 0.001% (read counts). Clones detected in sequenced pre-transplant spleen, lymph node, or MLR CFSE-low populations of the donor or recipient were defined as mappable. Cumulative frequency of alloreactive clones was calculated as a percentage of all sequences weighted by copy number. The immuneACCESS repertoire file appears here via TCRdb, limited to in-frame rearrangements. These files lack a portion of the clones; in checked studies, under half of the deficit traces to unresolved V genes, and the cause of the others is not known. That table supplies the V and J calls and clone size; D and trimming were determined from the DNA. Recorded for this sample are roughly 110,000 clones; more than 90% of them occurred a single time. The ten top clones hold 0.2% to 0.25% of the sample.

Comments on this clone: Its antigen remains unidentified. The record has no base qualities; no much larger clone is one base away.

The sample was unstimulated CD4+ T cells sorted from spleen or lymph node cells, taken before transplant. The sequence is built from TRBV28 and TRBJ1-2, and TRBD1 aligns with 8 junction nucleotides. The sequence was collected from a human donor who was the organ donor for an intestinal transplant. The base sequence is TGTGCCAGCAGTTTGAGGGGACAGGTCAAGAACTATGGCTACACCTTC. Protein translation: CASSLRGQVKNYGYTF.